The T cell receptor (beta chain) under discussion was sequenced for a study of blood T cell repertoires in COVID-19. In the authors' methods: It was from reference gene primer amplification that nucleated cell counts were estimated. Repertoires were generated with immunoSEQ multiplex PCR, while TCRdb's copy carries only in-frame clones and drops some. V and J calls and clone size are as listed in that table; D and trimming were resolved from the DNA. The repertoire holds about 72,000 clones, with 82% as singletons. Germline V gives CDR1 SGHTA, CDR2 FQGNSA. V was pared by 8 bases and J by 1 base, with 8 bases of the junction left unmatched. This CDR3 is 15 amino acids long.

This receptor was obtained from a man in his 60s with acute or convalescent COVID-19. The chain recombines TRBV7-2 with TRBJ2-1; 7 bases are a match to TRBD1. Sequenced sample: peripheral blood. In DNA form, the CDR3 reads TGTGCCAGCGGAGACCTGGGACAGTCCTACAATGAGCAGTTCTTC. Protein product: CASGDLGQSYNEQFF. Using reference TRBV7-2 and TRBJ2-1 for the parts outside the CDR3, the full variable domain is GAGVSQSPSNKVTEKGKDVELRCDPISGHTALYWYRQSLGQGLEFLIYFQGNSAPDKSGLPSDRFSAERTGGSVSTLTIQRTQQEDSAVYLCASGDLGQSYNEQFFGPGTRLTVL.